The 12 T cell receptor beta chains listed next were all sequenced from one sample in a study of blood T cell repertoires in COVID-19. Some clones are missing from TCRdb's copy, which holds only in-frame ones; the method was immunoSEQ multiplex PCR. The data contain 650,000 to 800,000 clones, about nine tenths of them singletons. The sequencing input was peripheral blood. Receptor source: a woman aged 18 to 35 with acute or convalescent COVID-19.

This chain uses TRBV2 with TRBJ1-1; the match to TRBD1 covers 10 bases. Germline V gene sequence: CDR1 SNHLY, CDR2 FYNNEI. With V trimmed by 6 bases and J by 1 base, 11 bases remained unmatched. The CDR3 is 17 residues long. Written as DNA, the CDR3 is TGTGCCAGCAGCCCCCAGGGACAGGGGACGTCGAACACTGAAGCTTTCTTT. It is translated as CASSPQGQGTSNTEAFF.

The rearrangement links TRBV1 to TRBJ1-2; the D call TRBD1 from the table was never checked on the DNA. TRBV1 is a recognized pseudogene. The CDR3 consists of 13 residues. DNA for the CDR3: TGCACCAGCAGCCTACGCAGTTCCTATGGCTACACCTTC. Its translation: CTSSLRSSYGYTF.

This chain uses TRBV19 with TRBJ1-2; TRBD1 aligns across 8 bases. After removal of 7 bases from V and 7 bases from J, the junction contained 8 bases not matched to a gene. Germline V CDR1 and CDR2: LNHDA, SQIVND (reference sequence). This CDR3 comprises 13 residues. CDR3 coding DNA: TGTGCCAGTACCGAGGACAGGGTCGGTGGCTACACCTTC. It yields the protein CASTEDRVGGYTF.

The genes are TRBV25-1 and TRBJ2-7; the match to TRBD1 covers 7 bases. J was trimmed by 2 bases and V by 8 bases; bases with no gene match: 15. Germline V lookup: CDR1 MGHDK, CDR2 SYGVNS. CDR3 length: 16 residues. Here the CDR3 reads CASEGLGTALTYEQYF. DNA for the CDR3: TGTGCCAGCGAAGGACTGGGGACAGCACTTACCTACGAGCAGTACTTC.

V usage is TRBV7-6 and J usage is TRBJ2-6, with a weak D call TRBD1 (6 bases). The CDR3 covers 18 residues. The V and J ends lost 2 bases and 2 bases respectively, with 16 bases between them. Germline CDR1 reads SGHVS; CDR2 reads FNYEAQ. The CDR3 loop is CASSLIIGPGAGANVLTF. CDR3 bases: TGTGCCAGCAGCTTAATAATAGGACCAGGGGCTGGGGCCAACGTCCTGACTTTC.

This clone has a handful of counts. The chain has TRBV3-1 (or the pseudogene TRBV3-2) and TRBJ1-1; D gene ambiguous. CDR3 length equals 12 residues. V dropped 0 bases and J dropped 8 bases, with 7 bases sitting between them. CDR1 is LGHDT and CDR2 is YNNKEL in the germline V gene (reference sequence). This CDR3 is CASSQDYREAFF. The CDR3 bases are TGTGCCAGCAGCCAAGATTACCGGGAAGCTTTCTTT.

This chain links TRBV7-8 with TRBJ1-3; 9 bases align to TRBD1. The CDR3 spans 15 residues. Germline CDR1 SGHVS, CDR2 FQNEAQ. V lost 5 bases to trimming and J lost 3 bases; unmatched junction nucleotides: 5. In DNA form, the CDR3 reads TGTGCCAGCAGCGCCTGGGACAGGGATGGAAACACCATATATTTT. Translated: CASSAWDRDGNTIYF.

The chain carries TRBV4-1 and TRBJ1-2; no clear D. The V end lost 1 base, the J end lost 0 bases, and 9 bases lay between the germline ends. There are 15 residues in the CDR3. The germline V gene has CDR1 MGHRA and CDR2 YSYEKL. In DNA form, the CDR3 reads TGCGCCAGCAGCCAAGGGGCAGGTCCTAACTATGGCTACACCTTC. Its translation: CASSQGAGPNYGYTF.

The rearrangement links TRBV24-1 to TRBJ2-3; TRBD1 agrees at 7 bases. CDR3 size: 14 residues. Germline V gives CDR1 KGHDR, CDR2 SFDVKD. J was trimmed by 6 bases and V by 10 bases; bases with no gene match: 12. CDR3 in DNA: TGTGCCACGAGGACAGGCCAATCCGGGGATACGCAGTATTTT. Its translation: CATRTGQSGDTQYF.

About this clone itself: A read error may account for a junction end that differs from germline. This sequence joins TRBV14 and TRBJ1-1; 7 bases fit TRBD1. CDR3 length equals 13 residues. CDR1 is SGHDN, CDR2 FVKESK, per germline. The CDR3 loop is CASSRTTGTGAFF. In nucleotides, the CDR3 is TGTGCCAGCAGCCGGACGACAGGGACTGGAGCTTTCTTT. Combining the CDR3 with reference TRBV14 and TRBJ1-1 gives the whole variable domain EAGVTQFPSHSVIEKGQTVTLRCDPISGHDNLYWYRRVMGKEIKFLLHFVKESKQDESGMPNNRFLAERTGGTYSTLKVQPAELEDSGVYFCASSRTTGTGAFFGQGTRLTVV.

The chain links TRBV2 to TRBJ2-2, with D maybe TRBD2 (6 bases). There are 15 residues in the CDR3. From germline, CDR1 is SNHLY and CDR2 FYNNEI. The germline V and J ends were trimmed by 2 bases and 6 bases, with 13 bases remaining between them. CDR3: CASSERGITAGELFF. CDR3 in DNA: TGTGCCAGCAGTGAACGGGGGATAACGGCCGGGGAGCTGTTTTTT.

J is TRBJ1-2 and V is TRBV5-4, with D possibly TRBD1 on 5 matching bases. Trimming stripped 4 bases from V and 7 bases from J, with 17 bases between. Germline V lookup: CDR1 SGHNT, CDR2 YYREEE (reference sequence). This CDR3 has 14 amino acids. CDR3 in amino acids: CASSPQGGVGGYTF. Here the CDR3 DNA reads TGTGCCAGCAGCCCCCAGGGAGGGGTTGGTGGCTACACCTTC.